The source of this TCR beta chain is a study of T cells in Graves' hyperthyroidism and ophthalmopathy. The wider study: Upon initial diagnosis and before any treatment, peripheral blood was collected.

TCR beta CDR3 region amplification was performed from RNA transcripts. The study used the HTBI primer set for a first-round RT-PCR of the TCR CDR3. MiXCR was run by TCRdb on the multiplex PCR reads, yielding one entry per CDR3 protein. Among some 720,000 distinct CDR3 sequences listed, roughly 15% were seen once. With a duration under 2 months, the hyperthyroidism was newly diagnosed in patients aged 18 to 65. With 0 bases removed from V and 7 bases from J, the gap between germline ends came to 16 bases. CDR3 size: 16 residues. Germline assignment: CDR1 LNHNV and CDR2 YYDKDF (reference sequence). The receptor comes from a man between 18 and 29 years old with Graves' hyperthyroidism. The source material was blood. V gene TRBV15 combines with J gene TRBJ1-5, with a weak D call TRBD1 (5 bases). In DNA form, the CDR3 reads TGTGCCACCAGCAGAGATCATCGGGGCTATAAGCAGCCCCAGCATTTT. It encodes CATSRDHRGYKQPQHF. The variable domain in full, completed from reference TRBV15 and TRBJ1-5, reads DAMVIQNPRYQVTQFGKPVTLSCSQTLNHNVMYWYQQKSSQAPKLLFHYYDKDFNNEADTPDNFQSRRPNTSFCFLDIRSPGLGDTAMYLCATSRDHRGYKQPQHFGDGTRLSIL.